This T cell receptor beta chain was identified during a study of regulatory T cells in long-lasting Graves disease. As to time point: newly diagnosed GD, antithyroid drugs for less than 3 months. TCR sequences were obtained from RNA taken from PBMCs. This clonotype was found many times. HTBI primers from iRepertoire and Arm-PCR of CDR3 regions yielded the TCR beta libraries. TCRdb reprocessed the multiplex PCR reads via MiXCR and lists one record per CDR3 protein. Of around 240,000 distinct CDR3 sequences detected, more than 15% appear once; the ten largest clones hold approximately 15%. Trimming shortened V by 6 bases and J by 6 bases, and 14 bases separated the two germline ends. The germline V gene has CDR1 KGHSH and CDR2 LQKENI. The CDR3 is 13 amino acids. These same data were also listed under a study on T cells in Graves' hyperthyroidism and ophthalmopathy. That source adds: First-round RT-PCR with HTBI primers amplified the TCR CDR3 region.

The chain combines TRBV18 with TRBJ1-2; D call uncertain. The sequence came from a woman aged 30 to 39 with Graves disease. The starting material was peripheral blood mononuclear cells (PBMCs), obtained at new diagnosis, from a patient treated with antithyroid drugs. The CDR3 DNA follows: TGTGCCAGCTCTCCGGGAGGGAATCATGGCTACACCTTC. Its translation is CASSPGGNHGYTF.